This T cell receptor beta chain was retrieved from a study of control samples from healthy donors and cancer patients. Between the trimmed V and J ends, which lost 2 bases and 4 bases, there was a span of 9 bases. The CDR3 length is 14 residues. Germline CDR1 and CDR2: MNHNY and SVGAGI (reference sequence). Measured with immunoSEQ multiplex PCR; TCRdb has only the in-frame clones, and not every one. The sample holds around 70,000 clones, 87% seen once. The sequence came from a woman between 50 and 59 years old with head and neck cancer. V and J are TRBV6-6 and TRBJ1-5; D gene ambiguous. Source material: PBMCs. The DNA of the CDR3 is TGTGCCAGCAGTTACCCGGGCGGTAATCAGCCCCAGCATTTT. Encoded protein: CASSYPGGNQPQHF.